Shown below are 28 T cell receptor beta chains from a single sample sequenced in a study of shared clonotypes between healthy human individuals. Assay used: immunoSEQ multiplex PCR; TCRdb lists only in-frame clones, some missing. The sample has 1.5 million to 2.5 million clones; approximately 94% are singletons. CD45RO-negative, CCR7-positively selected cells formed the naive CD8 fraction, excluding terminally differentiated effector memory CD45RA+ cells. The sample was naive CD8+ T cells sorted from blood. These receptors all come from a man younger than 35 in good health.

Comment on this clone: Other DNA sequences in this specimen translate into the identical CDR3. The chain joins TRBV11-2 to TRBJ2-1; D is perhaps TRBD2 (7 bases). The V end was cut by 0 bases, the J end by 0 bases, with 12 bases between. This CDR3 is 17 amino acids long. Germline V gene data show CDR1 as SGHAT and CDR2 as FQNNGV. DNA of the CDR3: TGTGCCAGCAGCTTAGATCTGGCGGGGGCCTCCTACAATGAGCAGTTCTTC. Encoded protein: CASSLDLAGASYNEQFF.

The rearrangement uses TRBV7-2 and TRBJ2-3; 7 bases line up with TRBD1. The germline V gene encodes CDR1 SGHTA and CDR2 FQGNSA. CDR3 length: 17 residues. V was clipped by 3 bases and J by 0 bases; unmatched bases: 9. DNA for the CDR3: TGTGCCAGCAGCTTTCACAGGGGAGACTATAGCACAGATACGCAGTATTTT. This codes for CASSFHRGDYSTDTQYF.

The V and J genes are TRBV5-4 and TRBJ1-2; 9 nucleotides line up with TRBD1. Germline CDR1 is SGHNT and CDR2 is YYREEE (reference sequence). The CDR3 sequence is 14 residues long. J was trimmed by 5 bases and V by 4 bases; bases with no gene match: 6. Written as DNA, the CDR3 is TGTGCCAGCAGCACAGGGGGCAGCGATTATGGCTACACCTTC. It translates to CASSTGGSDYGYTF.

The chain is built from TRBV9 and TRBJ2-7; 8 bases fit TRBD2. Trimming at V came to 4 bases and at J to 2 bases, leaving 8 bases not matched to a gene. This CDR3 comprises 15 residues. Germline assignment: CDR1 SGDLS and CDR2 YYNGEE. The CDR3 loop is CASSLGIAGTYEQYF. CDR3 DNA: TGTGCCAGCAGCCTCGGGATAGCGGGGACCTACGAGCAGTACTTC.

As DNA, the CDR3 is TGTGCCAGCAGCTTAGTACTATCAGGTTCCTACGAGCAGTACTTC. Protein sequence: CASSLVLSGSYEQYF. The chain employs TRBV7-2 and TRBJ2-7; D unresolved. Trimming removed 1 base at V and 1 base at J, with 11 bases between. CDR1 and CDR2 from the germline V gene are SGHTA and FQGNSA. The CDR3 contains 15 residues. Combining the CDR3 with reference TRBV7-2 and TRBJ2-7 gives the whole variable domain GAGVSQSPSNKVTEKGKDVELRCDPISGHTALYWYRQSLGQGLEFLIYFQGNSAPDKSGLPSDRFSAERTGGSVSTLTIQRTQQEDSAVYLCASSLVLSGSYEQYFGPGTRLTVT.

The chain has TRBV9 and TRBJ2-7, with 14 bases that match TRBD2. V was clipped by 2 bases and J by 2 bases; unmatched bases: 12. Germline lookup yields CDR1 SGDLS and CDR2 YYNGEE. This CDR3 is 19 amino acids long. The CDR3 bases are TGTGCCAGCAGCGTGGACAGGGGGACTAGCGGGAGTATCGCCTACGAGCAGTACTTC. As protein: CASSVDRGTSGSIAYEQYF. Based on the CDR3 plus reference TRBV9 and TRBJ2-7, the full variable domain is DSGVTQTPKHLITATGQRVTLRCSPRSGDLSVYWYQQSLDQGLQFLIQYYNGEERAKGNILERFSAQQFPDLHSELNLSSLELGDSALYFCASSVDRGTSGSIAYEQYFGPGTRLTVT.

CDR3 protein: CASRGIISYEQYF. The DNA for the CDR3 is TGTGCCAGCAGGGGCATTATCTCCTACGAGCAGTACTTC. This chain joins TRBV2 and TRBJ2-7; unclear D gene. V lost 6 bases to trimming and J lost 0 bases, with 9 bases between them. Germline V CDR1 and CDR2: SNHLY, FYNNEI. The CDR3 covers 13 residues.

This sequence joins TRBV5-4 and TRBJ2-5; D gene uncertain. This CDR3 spans 12 amino acids. Trimming shortened V by 3 bases and J by 0 bases, and 3 bases separated the two germline ends. Germline CDR1 reads SGHNT; CDR2 reads YYREEE (reference sequence). CDR3 bases: TGTGCCAGCAGCTGGTACCAAGAGACCCAGTACTTC. This codes for CASSWYQETQYF.

This clone showed up just a few times. The sample holds other DNA sequences that translate to the same CDR3. The J gene is TRBJ2-7, the V gene TRBV11-2, with 8 bases that match TRBD1. The CDR3 consists of 14 residues. Germline loops: CDR1 SGHAT, CDR2 FQNNGV. Trimming cost V 1 base and J 3 bases; bases outside gene matches: 2. CDR3 coding DNA: TGTGCCAGCAGCTTAGGGACAGGGCTCTACGAGCAGTACTTC. This translates into CASSLGTGLYEQYF.

The V call is TRBV7-9, the J call TRBJ2-7; 9 nucleotides match TRBD2. There are 16 residues in the CDR3. Per germline, CDR1 SEHNR and CDR2 FQNEAQ (reference sequence). The V and J ends lost 5 bases and 3 bases, in that order; junction bases with no gene match: 11. The CDR3 DNA reads as TGTGCCAGCAGCCTCCCTTCCGGGACTAGCATCTACGAGCAGTACTTC. It encodes CASSLPSGTSIYEQYF. Full variable domain (missing parts from reference TRBV7-9 and TRBJ2-7): DTGVSQNPRHKITKRGQNVTFRCDPISEHNRLYWYRQTLGQGPEFLTYFQNEAQLEKSRLLSDRFSAERPKGSFSTLEIQRTEQGDSAMYLCASSLPSGTSIYEQYFGPGTRLTVT.

The chain combines TRBV7-9 with TRBJ2-3, with D hard to call. Germline loops: CDR1 SEHNR, CDR2 FQNEAQ (reference sequence). Trimming took off 0 bases at V and 2 bases at J, with 9 bases between the two ends. The CDR3 consists of 15 residues. Here the CDR3 DNA reads TGTGCCAGCAGCTTAGCACCGGAGTACACAGATACGCAGTATTTT. Translating it yields CASSLAPEYTDTQYF. Looking up the rest from reference TRBV7-9 and TRBJ2-3 gives the full variable domain: DTGVSQNPRHKITKRGQNVTFRCDPISEHNRLYWYRQTLGQGPEFLTYFQNEAQLEKSRLLSDRFSAERPKGSFSTLEIQRTEQGDSAMYLCASSLAPEYTDTQYFGPGTRLTVL.

The chain couples TRBV5-1 to TRBJ2-1; 10 positions agree with TRBD2. The length of the CDR3 is 17 residues. With V trimmed by 1 base and J by 4 bases, 8 bases remained unmatched. Per germline, CDR1 SGHRS and CDR2 YFSETQ. Written as DNA, the CDR3 is TGCGCCAGCAGCTTGAATCTAGCGGGGGACCTATACAATGAGCAGTTCTTC. Translation: CASSLNLAGDLYNEQFF.

V is TRBV18 and J is TRBJ2-1, with D unresolved. CDR1 is KGHSH and CDR2 is LQKENI in the germline V gene. V gave up 3 bases and J gave up 4 bases, with 7 bases separating them. The CDR3 totals 13 residues. CDR3 bases: TGTGCCAGCTCACCCCCGGTGTACAATGAGCAGTTCTTC. Protein product: CASSPPVYNEQFF.

The chain recombines TRBV13 with TRBJ2-1; no clear D. Germline CDR1 and CDR2: PRHDT and FYEKMQ (reference sequence). The germline V and J ends were trimmed by 4 bases and 1 base, with 8 bases remaining between them. The CDR3 is 14 residues long. The CDR3 nucleotides read TGTGCCAGCAGCTCGGGCCTTTCCTACAATGAGCAGTTCTTC. Translating gives CASSSGLSYNEQFF. The full variable domain, its missing parts supplied by reference TRBV13 and TRBJ2-1, is AAGVIQSPRHLIKEKRETATLKCYPIPRHDTVYWYQQGPGQDPQFLISFYEKMQSDKGSIPDRFSAQQFSDYHSELNMSSLELGDSALYFCASSSGLSYNEQFFGPGTRLTVL.

Note on this clone: At the DNA level, this CDR3 is encoded by other sequences in the same sample as well. The chain combines TRBV13 with TRBJ2-7; the D is unclear. V was shortened by 5 bases and J by 0 bases, with 8 bases between the two germline ends. CDR3 length: 13 amino acids. The germline V gene encodes CDR1 PRHDT and CDR2 FYEKMQ (reference sequence). CDR3 loop: CASSMTGSYEQYF. The CDR3 region has the DNA TGTGCCAGCAGCATGACCGGCTCCTACGAGCAGTACTTC.

The chain carries TRBV9 and TRBJ2-3, with D tentatively TRBD2 (6 bases). The CDR3 contains 18 residues. V was cut by 0 bases and J by 3 bases, with 20 bases left in between. Germline CDR1 is SGDLS and CDR2 is YYNGEE. Here the CDR3 DNA reads TGTGCCAGCAGCGTAGAAGGGACGACTAGACCTTCTACAGATACGCAGTATTTT. Its translation is CASSVEGTTRPSTDTQYF.

The rearrangement uses TRBV5-5 and TRBJ2-1; 7 bases agree with TRBD2. Germline CDR1 SGHKS, CDR2 YYEKEE (reference sequence). Trimming at V came to 1 base and at J to 1 base, leaving 8 bases not matched to a gene. The CDR3 loop spans 17 amino acids. This chain's CDR3 is CASSLFALAVSYNEQFF. CDR3 DNA: TGTGCCAGCAGCTTGTTTGCCCTAGCGGTTTCCTACAATGAGCAGTTCTTC.

The chain is built from TRBV6-5 and TRBJ1-4; possibly TRBD1 for D (5 bases). V lost 6 bases and J 8 bases, leaving 16 bases between the germline ends. Germline CDR1 is MNHEY and CDR2 is SVGAGI. The CDR3 sequence is 14 residues long. The CDR3 sequence is CASSLGGNTEKLFF. In nucleotides, the CDR3 is TGTGCCAGCAGCCTTGGGGGGAATACAGAAAAACTGTTTTTT.

The chain links TRBV7-2 to TRBJ2-1, with 8 nucleotides matching TRBD2. With 5 bases clipped from V and 7 bases from J, the junction kept 13 bases outside the gene matches. Germline V gene lookup returns CDR1 SGHTA and CDR2 FQGNSA. This CDR3 is 16 amino acids long. The CDR3 sequence is CASSVSFRTSTNEQFF. CDR3 DNA sequence: TGTGCCAGCAGCGTTAGTTTCCGGACTAGCACTAATGAGCAGTTCTTC. Complete variable domain (other parts from reference TRBV7-2 and TRBJ2-1): GAGVSQSPSNKVTEKGKDVELRCDPISGHTALYWYRQSLGQGLEFLIYFQGNSAPDKSGLPSDRFSAERTGGSVSTLTIQRTQQEDSAVYLCASSVSFRTSTNEQFFGPGTRLTVL.

In nucleotides, the CDR3 is TGTGCCAGCAGTTCGGGGACAGGCGGGGTTTCACCCCTCCACTTT. It translates to CASSSGTGGVSPLHF. This rearrangement joins TRBV28 to TRBJ1-6; 8 bases line up with TRBD1. The germline V gene encodes CDR1 MDHEN and CDR2 SYDVKM. The CDR3 has 15 residues. Trimming at V came to 4 bases and at J to 9 bases, leaving 8 bases not matched to a gene.

This clone occurred once. The gene calls are TRBV10-3 and TRBJ1-4, with D unresolved. The CDR3 sequence is 15 residues long. The germline gives CDR1 ENHRY, CDR2 SYGVKD. V was cut by 4 bases and J by 7 bases, with 16 bases left in between. The CDR3 nucleotides are TGTGCCATCAGTGTGCGCCTCCAAGGTACTGAAAAACTGTTTTTT. It codes for CAISVRLQGTEKLFF.

This clone has a single count. The chain joins TRBV19 to TRBJ1-4; D call uncertain. V gave up 0 bases and J gave up 5 bases, with 4 bases separating them. The CDR3 totals 13 residues. The germline CDR1 and CDR2 sequences are LNHDA and SQIVND (reference sequence). The DNA for the CDR3 is TGTGCCAGTAGTATAGATATGAATGAAAAACTGTTTTTT. It yields the protein CASSIDMNEKLFF. Combining the CDR3 with reference TRBV19 and TRBJ1-4 gives the whole variable domain DGGITQSPKYLFRKEGQNVTLSCEQNLNHDAMYWYRQDPGQGLRLIYYSQIVNDFQKGDIAEGYSVSREKKESFPLTVTSAQKNPTAFYLCASSIDMNEKLFFGSGTQLSVL.

The chain joins TRBV6-1 to TRBJ2-7, with D tentatively TRBD1 (6 bases). CDR1 is MNHNS, CDR2 SASEGT, per germline. The CDR3 is made up of 13 amino acids. V was trimmed by 11 bases and J by 1 base, leaving 15 bases between them. The CDR3 loop reads CALRGQGSYEQYF. CDR3 coding DNA: TGTGCCCTCAGGGGTCAAGGGTCCTACGAGCAGTACTTC.

This rearrangement joins TRBV2 to TRBJ2-7; TRBD2 matches 7 bases. The CDR3 contains 16 residues. The V and J ends lost 4 bases and 2 bases, in that order; junction bases with no gene match: 11. The V gene's germline CDR1 is SNHLY and CDR2 FYNNEI. DNA of the CDR3: TGTGCCAGCAGTGTCGGGGAGGGGTTGATGGCCTACGAGCAGTACTTC. Encoded protein: CASSVGEGLMAYEQYF.

The genes are TRBV4-3 and TRBJ2-7, with D possibly TRBD2 on 7 matching bases. CDR1 is LGHNA and CDR2 is YSLEER in the germline V gene. There are 13 residues in the CDR3. V lost 4 bases and J lost 5, with 12 bases in between. The CDR3 coding sequence is TGCGCCAGCAGCCCTACGGGGGGCCACGAGCAGTACTTC. Amino acid sequence: CASSPTGGHEQYF.

This chain joins TRBV28 and TRBJ2-1; D uncertain. The CDR3 is 15 amino acids. In germline, CDR1 is MDHEN, CDR2 SYDVKM. Trimming took off 5 bases at V and 8 bases at J, with 19 bases between the two ends. This CDR3 reads CASSPLQIGFDEQFF. The CDR3 nucleotides read TGTGCCAGCAGTCCGCTACAGATAGGGTTTGATGAGCAGTTCTTC.

The chain has TRBV5-1 and TRBJ2-5; D possibly matches TRBD1 or TRBD2 (5 bases each). V was trimmed by 4 bases and J by 5 bases, leaving 18 bases between them. The CDR3 covers 15 residues. Per germline, CDR1 SGHRS and CDR2 YFSETQ. In nucleotides, the CDR3 is TGCGCCAGCAGCCGGGGACCCCACTTCGAGGAGACCCAGTACTTC. This sequence encodes CASSRGPHFEETQYF.

The gene calls are TRBV5-1 and TRBJ2-7; 7 bases match TRBD1. The CDR3 consists of 15 residues. The trim removed 3 bases at V and 3 bases at J, leaving 9 bases unmatched. Germline V gives CDR1 SGHRS, CDR2 YFSETQ. The CDR3 here is CASSWGFGTDYEQYF. The CDR3 nucleotides are TGCGCCAGCAGCTGGGGCTTCGGGACAGACTACGAGCAGTACTTC.